This T cell receptor (beta chain) was captured in a study of shared clonotypes between healthy human individuals. Study-wide results and limits: Clonotype sharing across donors was expected to vary with sequencing depth.

Each sample came from a Caucasian adult donor living in Nashville, Tennessee. Only a few counts were recorded for this clone. Antigen: not known. V lost 8 bases to trimming and J lost 5 bases, with 16 bases between them. CDR3 length equals 14 residues. CDR1 is MDHEN and CDR2 is SYDVKM in the germline V gene. For each subset, genomic DNA was distributed in equal portions over several immunoSEQ plates. Unsorted PBMCs provided DNA that was sequenced on ten immunoSEQ deep assay plates. The protocol was immunoSEQ multiplex PCR, while the TCRdb copy is restricted to in-frame clones and leaves out a portion. Found here are roughly 490,000 clones, less than 80% of them singletons; the top ten hold more than 10%.

The sample was PBMCs. The clonotype originates from a woman in her thirties or forties in good health. Some clones in this sample may be carry-over from other donors' samples. The rearrangement links TRBV28 to TRBJ1-5; no clear D. CDR3 sequence reads: CASFSRARHQPQHF. CDR3 bases: TGTGCCAGCTTTTCAAGGGCTCGTCATCAGCCCCAGCATTTT. Full variable domain (rest looked up from reference TRBV28 and TRBJ1-5): DVKVTQSSRYLVKRTGEKVFLECVQDMDHENMFWYRQDPGLGLRLIYFSYDVKMKEKGDIPEGYSVSREKKERFSLILESASTNQTSMYLCASFSRARHQPQHFGDGTRLSIL.